The 31 T cell receptor beta chains below were found in one sample sequenced in a study of CD8 T cells in Susac syndrome. With random hexamers, 0.5 to 1 ug RNA was reverse transcribed. TCRdb processed the immunoSEQ multiplex PCR reads anew with MiXCR; each CDR3 protein has one entry. This sample carries about 430,000 distinct CDR3 sequences, approximately 85% of them seen once, and the ten largest clones take approximately 0.12%. Sequenced: CD8+ T cells from PBMCs. These receptors were taken from a human donor with multiple sclerosis.

The J gene is TRBJ1-1, the V gene TRBV28, with D possibly matching TRBD1 (6 bases). The CDR3 length is 15 residues. Germline CDR1 and CDR2: MDHEN and SYDVKM. With 1 base removed from V and 1 base from J, the gap between germline ends came to 10 bases. The CDR3 loop is CASSLFGRGNTEAFF. The CDR3 coding sequence is TGTGCCAGCAGTTTATTCGGCAGGGGGAACACTGAAGCTTTCTTT.

In nucleotides, the CDR3 is TGTGCCAGCAGTCTCGACAGGGAGTATCCCCTCTATGGCTACACCTTC. Residues: CASSLDREYPLYGYTF. This chain uses TRBV6-5 with TRBJ1-2; TRBD1 matches at 7 bases. V trimming: 5 bases; J trimming: 4 bases; junction bases outside the gene matches: 13. This CDR3 spans 16 amino acids. The germline gives CDR1 MNHEY, CDR2 SVGAGI.

CDR3 bases: TGCGCCAGCAGCCAACAAACAGGGGCTCATCAGCCCCAGCATTTT. The encoded protein is CASSQQTGAHQPQHF. This chain connects TRBV4-1 to TRBJ1-5, with 7 bases lining up with TRBD1. Trimming removed 2 bases from V and 5 bases from J; junction bases left unmatched: 6. The germline gives CDR1 MGHRA, CDR2 YSYEKL. The CDR3 is 15 residues long.

The genes are TRBV7-9 and TRBJ2-7; perhaps TRBD1 as D (6 bases). Trimming pared 4 bases from V and 2 bases from J, leaving 15 bases between. Germline V lookup: CDR1 SEHNR, CDR2 FQNEAQ (reference sequence). The length of the CDR3 is 15 residues. CDR3 protein: CASSSSLQGPYEQYF. CDR3 coding DNA: TGTGCCAGCAGCTCCTCTCTCCAGGGGCCCTACGAGCAGTACTTC.

The J gene is TRBJ2-1, the V gene TRBV11-2; D unclear. The CDR3 has 12 amino acids. The germline V gene has CDR1 SGHAT and CDR2 FQNNGV. The V end lost 5 bases, the J end lost 9 bases, and 11 bases lay between the germline ends. CDR3 DNA: TGTGCCAGCAGCAGATCCCCGGTTGAGCAGTTCTTC. Translating it yields CASSRSPVEQFF.

The chain combines TRBV29-1 with TRBJ2-7, with 7 bases identical to TRBD1. This CDR3 region has 17 residues. After removal of 4 bases from V and 0 bases from J, the junction contained 15 bases not matched to a gene. Germline lookup yields CDR1 SQVTM and CDR2 ANQGSEA. CDR3 sequence (DNA): TGCAGCGTTGCAGCCGAGGGGACAGAGGAGAGCTCCTACGAGCAGTACTTC. Protein sequence: CSVAAEGTEESSYEQYF.

This clonotype was recorded only once. The genes are TRBV19 and TRBJ2-1; 8 bases map to TRBD2. Germline V CDR1 and CDR2: LNHDA, SQIVND (reference sequence). V dropped 9 bases and J dropped 2; count of bases not matched to a gene: 9. CDR3 length: 15 amino acids. The DNA for the CDR3 is TGTGCCAGCCAGGACACTAGCGGAGCCTACAATGAGCAGTTCTTC. Translating it yields CASQDTSGAYNEQFF.

The V and J genes are TRBV7-6 and TRBJ2-2; TRBD2 agrees at 12 bases. The CDR3 loop spans 20 amino acids. Germline loops: CDR1 SGHVS, CDR2 FNYEAQ. With 4 bases clipped from V and 2 bases from J, the junction kept 14 bases outside the gene matches. The chain's CDR3 is CASSYQTSGGPGENTGELFF. CDR3 coding DNA: TGTGCCAGCAGCTACCAAACTAGCGGGGGGCCTGGAGAAAACACCGGGGAGCTGTTTTTT.

The genes are TRBV2 and TRBJ1-2; TRBD1 matches 7 bases. The CDR3 loop spans 14 amino acids. The V gene end was trimmed by 4 bases and the J gene end by 7 bases; junction bases not matched to a gene: 9. Germline CDR1 SNHLY, CDR2 FYNNEI. The CDR3 spells CASSVGTDYRGYTF. CDR3 nucleotides: TGTGCCAGCAGTGTGGGGACAGATTATCGTGGCTACACCTTC. The full variable domain, in which reference TRBV2 and TRBJ1-2 provide the parts outside the CDR3, is EPEVTQTPSHQVTQMGQEVILRCVPISNHLYFYWYRQILGQKVEFLVSFYNNEISEKSEIFDDQFSVERPDGSNFTLKIRSTKLEDSAMYFCASSVGTDYRGYTFGSGTRLTVV.

The table lists this clonotype with a count of one. V is TRBV19 and J is TRBJ1-5, with 7 bases that match TRBD1. Germline lookup yields CDR1 LNHDA and CDR2 SQIVND (reference sequence). With V trimmed by 6 bases and J by 0 bases, 5 bases remained unmatched. The CDR3 totals 15 residues. In DNA form, the CDR3 reads TGTGCCAGTAGCGGGACAGCTTATAGCAATCAGCCCCAGCATTTT. The encoded protein is CASSGTAYSNQPQHF.

V gene TRBV7-2 combines with J gene TRBJ2-1; tentatively, D is TRBD2 (6 bases). Germline V gives CDR1 SGHTA, CDR2 FQGNSA. V lost 3 bases and J 8 bases, leaving 14 bases between the germline ends. The length of the CDR3 is 14 residues. The CDR3 sequence is CASSFWRGPYEQFF. The CDR3 bases are TGTGCCAGCAGCTTCTGGAGGGGACCCTATGAGCAGTTCTTC.

The chain links TRBV12-5 to TRBJ2-7; 11 bases agree with TRBD2. V dropped 0 bases and J dropped 2; count of bases not matched to a gene: 15. Germline-derived CDR1 and CDR2 are LGHNT and FRNRAP. This CDR3 region has 20 residues. The CDR3 nucleotides are TGTGCTAGTGGTTTGGTACCGGGACTAGCGGCATTGGCCCCTACCTACGAGCAGTACTTC. It yields the protein CASGLVPGLAALAPTYEQYF.

This clonotype showed up just a few times. The chain carries TRBV7-9 and TRBJ1-1; no firm D call. V was clipped by 1 base and J by 6 bases, with 9 bases between them. The CDR3 consists of 13 residues. CDR1 and CDR2 (germline): SEHNR, FQNEAQ (reference sequence). This CDR3 is CASSLDPDPEAFF. In DNA, the CDR3 is TGTGCCAGCAGCTTAGATCCCGATCCTGAAGCTTTCTTT.

The chain links TRBV11-1 to TRBJ1-1, with 10 positions matching TRBD1. Germline V gives CDR1 SGHAT, CDR2 FQDESV (reference sequence). V dropped 6 bases and J dropped 0; count of bases not matched to a gene: 7. The CDR3 runs to 16 residues. Here the CDR3 reads CASRADRGPLNTEAFF. CDR3 in DNA: TGTGCCAGCAGAGCCGACAGGGGGCCCCTGAACACTGAAGCTTTCTTT.

The V gene is TRBV30, the J gene TRBJ1-1; tentatively, D is TRBD1 (6 bases). The CDR3 sequence is 16 residues long. Trimming shortened V by 1 base and J by 4 bases, and 19 bases separated the two germline ends. CDR1 GTSNPN and CDR2 SVGIG come from the germline V gene (reference sequence). CDR3 DNA: TGTGCCTGGAGTGACCCCCCACACGGAGGGGGCACTGAAGCTTTCTTT. Encoded protein: CAWSDPPHGGGTEAFF.

The chain carries TRBV27 and TRBJ1-1; the match to TRBD1 covers 8 bases. CDR1 is MNHEY and CDR2 is SMNVEV in the germline V gene (reference sequence). The trim removed 1 base at V and 2 bases at J, leaving 12 bases unmatched. The length of the CDR3 is 18 residues. CDR3 amino acids: CASSLWAGGAGVNTEAFF. The CDR3 nucleotides are TGTGCCAGCAGTTTATGGGCAGGGGGCGCGGGGGTAAACACTGAAGCTTTCTTT.

This rearrangement joins TRBV5-1 to TRBJ1-2; 7 bases align to TRBD1. V gave up 7 bases and J gave up 1 base; unmatched junction bases: 16. Germline CDR1 SGHRS, CDR2 YFSETQ. This CDR3 has 17 amino acids. CDR3 protein: CASSAGTDLNRNYGYTF. The CDR3, as DNA: TGCGCCAGCTCGGCAGGGACAGACCTCAACCGTAACTATGGCTACACCTTC.

The chain links TRBV20-1 to TRBJ2-5; no definite D call. The CDR3 contains 13 residues. Germline V gene sequence: CDR1 DFQATT, CDR2 SNEGSKA (reference sequence). The V end lost 3 bases, the J end lost 5 bases, and 13 bases lay between the germline ends. CDR3 in amino acids: CSARTAIGETQYF. The CDR3 DNA reads TGCAGTGCTAGGACCGCCATTGGGGAGACCCAGTACTTC.

This clonotype was detected only a few times. This rearrangement joins TRBV15 to TRBJ2-7, with D possibly matching TRBD2 (5 bases). The CDR3 has 15 residues. V was shortened by 4 bases and J by 3 bases, with 16 bases between the two germline ends. Germline CDR1 LNHNV, CDR2 YYDKDF (reference sequence). CDR3: CATSISRGSSYEQYF. CDR3 in DNA: TGTGCCACCAGCATTTCACGAGGGAGCAGCTACGAGCAGTACTTC. Based on the CDR3 plus reference TRBV15 and TRBJ2-7, the full variable domain is DAMVIQNPRYQVTQFGKPVTLSCSQTLNHNVMYWYQQKSSQAPKLLFHYYDKDFNNEADTPDNFQSRRPNTSFCFLDIRSPGLGDTAMYLCATSISRGSSYEQYFGPGTRLTVT.

The chain combines TRBV20-1 with TRBJ1-1, with TRBD1 as a possible D gene (5 bases). Germline V gene data show CDR1 as DFQATT and CDR2 as SNEGSKA (reference sequence). Deletions cut 1 base from V and 5 bases from J, with 14 bases between. CDR3 length equals 14 residues. CDR3 in DNA: TGCAGTGCTAGAGGCCCACTAGGGGAGACTGAAGCTTTCTTT. Translation gives CSARGPLGETEAFF.

The rearrangement joins TRBV3-1 to TRBJ2-7; D is tentatively TRBD1 or TRBD2 (5 bases each). Per the germline V gene, CDR1 is LGHDT and CDR2 is YNNKEL (reference sequence). This CDR3 spans 16 amino acids. Trimming cost V 0 bases and J 0 bases, with 12 bases left between them. The DNA for the CDR3 is TGTGCCAGCAGCCAAGACCCGGGGCCACCCTCCTACGAGCAGTACTTC. Encoded protein: CASSQDPGPPSYEQYF.

This chain connects TRBV20-1 to TRBJ2-1; tentative D call: TRBD2 (6 bases). Trimming took off 2 bases at V and 5 bases at J, with 7 bases between the two ends. This CDR3 has 12 residues. Germline CDR1 and CDR2: DFQATT and SNEGSKA (reference sequence). The DNA for the CDR3 is TGCAGTGCTAGAAGGAGGGACAATGAGCAGTTCTTC. Amino acid sequence: CSARRRDNEQFF.

The chain carries TRBV30 and TRBJ1-1; no reliable D call. The V end was cut by 0 bases, the J end by 5 bases, with 16 bases between. Germline CDR1 and CDR2: GTSNPN and SVGIG (reference sequence). This CDR3 has 15 residues. This CDR3 is CAWSVSPVAVTEAFF. CDR3 nucleotide sequence: TGTGCCTGGAGTGTATCCCCAGTTGCAGTTACTGAAGCTTTCTTT. Based on the CDR3 plus reference TRBV30 and TRBJ1-1, the full variable domain is SQTIHQWPATLVQPVGSPLSLECTVEGTSNPNLYWYRQAAGRGLQLLFYSVGIGQISSEVPQNLSASRPQDRQFILSSKKLLLSDSGFYLCAWSVSPVAVTEAFFGQGTRLTVV.

This sequence joins TRBV7-6 and TRBJ2-3, with D possibly being TRBD1 or TRBD2 (5 bases each). CDR3 length equals 14 residues. Trimming took off 1 base at V and 1 base at J, with 6 bases between the two ends. CDR1 SGHVS and CDR2 FNYEAQ come from the germline V gene. The CDR3 nucleotides are TGTGCCAGCAGCTTAGGGGACGGCACAGATACGCAGTATTTT. This encodes CASSLGDGTDTQYF.

This clonotype was detected only once. V usage is TRBV29-1 and J usage is TRBJ2-7; TRBD2 aligns across 11 bases. CDR1 is SQVTM and CDR2 is ANQGSEA in the germline V gene. The CDR3 length is 15 residues. V was pared by 4 bases and J by 4 bases, with 9 bases of the junction left unmatched. CDR3 sequence reads: CSVALSGRALYEQYF. The DNA for the CDR3 is TGCAGCGTTGCTCTTAGCGGGAGGGCCCTTTACGAGCAGTACTTC.

With regard to this clonotype: At one end the junction does not follow the germline gene, possibly because of a read error. J is TRBJ2-3 and V is TRBV6-5, with 7 nucleotides matching TRBD1. CDR3 length: 16 amino acids. Germline CDR1 is MNHEY and CDR2 is SVGAGI. The CDR3 spells CACSYATGLSTDTQYF. The CDR3, as DNA: TGTGCCTGCAGTTACGCGACAGGGCTGAGCACAGATACGCAGTATTTT.

V usage is TRBV4-1 and J usage is TRBJ2-7, with a possible D match to TRBD1 (6 bases). This CDR3 comprises 15 residues. CDR1 and CDR2 (germline): MGHRA, YSYEKL. V lost 4 bases and J 3 bases, leaving 16 bases between the germline ends. The CDR3 protein is CASSRQGTTDYEQYF. In DNA, the CDR3 is TGCGCCAGCAGCCGTCAGGGGACGACCGACTACGAGCAGTACTTC.

V gene TRBV4-2 combines with J gene TRBJ2-7; no clear D. The germline V and J ends were trimmed by 0 bases and 4 bases, with 16 bases remaining between them. The CDR3 loop spans 16 amino acids. CDR1 is LGHNA, CDR2 YNFKEQ, per germline. DNA for the CDR3: TGTGCCAGCAGCCAAGAAGGTCCTCGTTTTCAATACGAGCAGTACTTC. Residues: CASSQEGPRFQYEQYF.

For the CDR3, the DNA is TGTGCCAGCAGTTTATACCCAGCCGGCTACACTGAAGCTTTCTTT. Translated, it gives CASSLYPAGYTEAFF. The rearrangement uses TRBV12-3 or TRBV12-4 and TRBJ1-1; D is unresolved. CDR3 length: 15 residues. Trimming removed 2 bases from V and 3 bases from J, with 13 bases in between.

The chain uses TRBV11-2 and TRBJ2-7; D is perhaps TRBD1 (5 bases). Looked up from germline, CDR1 is SGHAT and CDR2 is FQNNGV. The CDR3 is 15 residues long. Between the trimmed V and J ends, which lost 0 bases and 2 bases, there was a span of 11 bases. The CDR3 nucleotides are TGTGCCAGCAGCTTAGATCGTACAGGTCCCTACGAGCAGTACTTC. As protein: CASSLDRTGPYEQYF.

In its sample, this clonotype was seen once. CDR3 in DNA: TGTGCCAGCAGCCCCTGGGACAGGGCAGGCGAGCAGTACTTC. The encoded protein is CASSPWDRAGEQYF. The chain is built from TRBV9 and TRBJ2-7, with 9 nucleotides matching TRBD1. The V segment lost 4 bases and the J segment 6 bases; nucleotides outside the gene matches: 8. Germline V lookup: CDR1 SGDLS, CDR2 YYNGEE. The CDR3 is made up of 14 amino acids. The complete variable domain, with remaining parts taken from reference TRBV9 and TRBJ2-7, reads DSGVTQTPKHLITATGQRVTLRCSPRSGDLSVYWYQQSLDQGLQFLIQYYNGEERAKGNILERFSAQQFPDLHSELNLSSLELGDSALYFCASSPWDRAGEQYFGPGTRLTVT.